This T cell receptor (beta chain) stems from a study of blood T cell repertoires in COVID-19 (TCRdb year 2020). About the full investigation: Samples from collaborators originated in the United States, Italy and Spain and spanned both the acute and convalescent phases of COVID-19. Subjects who had been exposed to COVID-19, were actively infected with it, or had recovered from it provided the deeply sampled blood TCRbeta repertoires that made up the dataset. HLA class I and class II types, where available, came from metadata supplied by the sample provider rather than from assay-based typing. A de-identified subject ID, COVID-19 status, age in years and sex were almost always included in the sample metadata. The prospective study material was composed of cDNA or gDNA derived from T cells, B-cell-depleted T cells, or PBMCs. A freely available public database, intended as a resource for researchers studying the immune response to SARS-CoV-2, is where the repertoires were released. Samples came from the ongoing ImmuneRACE study (first 160 participants) plus 1,254 subjects from 6 global collaborators. General findings and caveats noted by the study authors: The quantity of clinical and demographic metadata differed by source and by participant and was supplied without curation.

The CDR3, cysteine through phenylalanine, is 15 amino acids long. Of all the DNA, just the CDR3 is kept, 45 bases in frame from base 1. Taken from the germline V gene, the CDR1 and CDR2 loops are SGHRS and YFSETQ. The germline ends are 10 bases apart after V is trimmed by 4 bases and J by 0 bases. Whole blood was collected in K2EDTA tubes by collaborating institutions according to the institutions' own protocols. For TCRbeta analysis, collaborator samples were shipped as frozen whole blood, as isolated PBMCs, or as DNA extracted from either sample type. The immunoSEQ Assay, a bias-controlled multiplex PCR, was used to amplify TCRbeta CDR3 regions from genomic DNA. On the study's bioinformatics: The number of nucleated cells in each sample was estimated by amplification of reference gene primers within the assay. To quantify the absolute abundance of each unique TCRbeta CDR3 rearrangement, sequence reads were collapsed and filtered. Productive Simpson clonality was computed per sample as the square root of Simpson's diversity index over productive rearrangements. Entries here come from immuneACCESS through TCRdb and include only in-frame sequences with V and J called. Some clones fail to appear in such tables; in the studies checked, an unresolved V gene covers under half of the shortfall, and the cause of the remainder is unknown. The V and J calls and clone size are taken from that table; D and trimming were inferred from the DNA. The sample records tens of thousands of clones, approximately 80% of which are singletons. The leading ten clones occupy around 9.1% of the sample.

Details on this clone: The specificity of this receptor is unknown. No qualities accompany the bases; no much larger clone lies one base away.

The TCR sequence derives from a man in his 60s with acute or convalescent COVID-19. Here the chain combines TRBV5-1 and TRBJ2-2; the D gene cannot be resolved reliably. Material for sequencing was peripheral blood. The DNA sequence is TGCGCCAGCAGCCGCGGCAGTGCGAACACCGGGGAGCTGTTTTTT. Its protein product is CASSRGSANTGELFF.